The source of this T cell receptor beta chain is a study of shared clonotypes between healthy human individuals. Whole-study results and caveats: Although depth was large, rarefaction showed that sequencing of the sorted subsets was incomplete.

Concerning this clone: No antigen is known for it. In the same sample, other DNA sequences code for this CDR3.

Trimming took off 6 bases at V and 0 bases at J, with 9 bases between the two ends. Looked up from germline, CDR1 is ENHRY and CDR2 is SYGVKD. The CDR3 runs to 13 residues. TCRdb's table, derived via immunoSEQ multiplex PCR, lists solely in-frame clones and lacks some. The table includes more than 2 million clones, nearly 97% detected once. Sequenced: naive CD4+ T cells sorted from blood. The subset here: CD45RA+ positively selected. This clonotype originated in a young man in good health. V is TRBV10-3 and J is TRBJ2-7, with a possible D match to TRBD1 (7 bases). The CDR3 loop reads CAIRRDSSYEQYF. CDR3 nucleotides: TGTGCCATCAGGCGGGACAGCTCCTACGAGCAGTACTTC.